These 18 T cell receptor beta chains share one sample of origin, sequenced in a study of neoadjuvant nivolumab and ipilimumab in lung cancer. Assay used: immunoSEQ multiplex PCR; TCRdb lists only in-frame clones, some missing. In the table there are 13,000 or so clones, 95% of which are singletons. The specimen comprised peripheral blood, sampled after neoadjuvant nivolumab, alone or with ipilimumab, at or shortly before surgery. These receptors all stem from an adult with non-small cell lung cancer.

Only one count was recorded for this clone. V gene TRBV4-2 combines with J gene TRBJ2-3, with 12 bases that match TRBD2. Germline V CDR1 and CDR2: LGHNA, YNFKEQ. This CDR3 is built from 16 residues. Trimming at V came to 3 bases and at J to 5 bases, leaving 6 bases not matched to a gene. The CDR3 nucleotides are TGTGCCAGCAGCCAGGACGGACTAGCGGGGCGAGATACGCAGTATTTT. Encoded protein: CASSQDGLAGRDTQYF.

The rearrangement links TRBV7-9 to TRBJ1-5; unclear D gene. Between the trimmed V and J ends, which lost 5 bases and 6 bases, there was a span of 23 bases. Germline CDR1 and CDR2: SEHNR and FQNEAQ (reference sequence). There are 17 residues in the CDR3. The CDR3 sequence: CASSPGVGRGHRQPQHF. The CDR3 nucleotides read TGTGCCAGCAGCCCGGGAGTGGGTCGCGGCCACCGTCAGCCCCAGCATTTT.

This chain joins TRBV10-3 and TRBJ2-7; D remains ambiguous. Germline assignment: CDR1 ENHRY and CDR2 SYGVKD. V was trimmed by 2 bases and J by 2 bases, leaving 4 bases between them. The CDR3 is 12 residues long. The CDR3 sequence is CAISEATYEQYF. The DNA of the CDR3 is TGTGCCATCAGTGAGGCCACCTACGAGCAGTACTTC.

The chain employs TRBV6-4 and TRBJ2-1; D possibly matches TRBD1 or TRBD2 (6 bases each). Germline CDR1 and CDR2: MRHNA and SNTAGT. V was shortened by 3 bases and J by 7 bases, with 16 bases between the two germline ends. CDR3 length: 15 residues. The CDR3 nucleotides read TGTGCCAGCAGTGAGTTAGCGGATGGACAGAATGAGCAGTTCTTC. Protein sequence: CASSELADGQNEQFF.

This chain connects TRBV27 to TRBJ2-3; TRBD1 might be the D (6 bases). V lost 3 bases, J lost 3 bases, and 13 bases lay in between. This CDR3 comprises 15 residues. Germline loops: CDR1 MNHEY, CDR2 SMNVEV (reference sequence). DNA of the CDR3: TGTGCCAGCAGTTTGGTCGCAGGGGAGACAGATACGCAGTATTTT. This encodes CASSLVAGETDTQYF.

The chain recombines TRBV6-5 with TRBJ1-5; D is unresolved. The CDR3 runs 15 residues. V lost 2 bases and J 3 bases, leaving 11 bases between the germline ends. The germline gives CDR1 MNHEY, CDR2 SVGAGI. The CDR3 bases are TGTGCCAGCAGTTACGGTGACCCGGCCAATCAGCCCCAGCATTTT. Protein sequence: CASSYGDPANQPQHF.

This chain connects TRBV7-3 to TRBJ2-7, with 9 bases lining up with TRBD1. From germline, CDR1 is SGHTA and CDR2 FQGTGA. The junction had 5 bases not matched to a gene; V was cut back by 5 bases and J by 3 bases. This CDR3 is built from 14 residues. The CDR3 sequence is CASSPEDRGYEQYF. DNA for the CDR3: TGTGCCAGCAGCCCCGAGGACAGGGGCTACGAGCAGTACTTC. Full variable domain (remainder filled in from reference TRBV7-3 and TRBJ2-7): GAGVSQTPSNKVTEKGKYVELRCDPISGHTALYWYRQSLGQGPEFLIYFQGTGAADDSGLPNDRFFAVRPEGSVSTLKIQRTERGDSAVYLCASSPEDRGYEQYFGPGTRLTVT.

This clone was seen only a few times. The gene calls are TRBV28 and TRBJ2-7; 7 bases are shared with TRBD1. Germline CDR1 and CDR2: MDHEN and SYDVKM. The CDR3 length is 15 residues. V lost 8 bases to trimming and J lost 4 bases; unmatched junction nucleotides: 14. The CDR3 protein is CASGPGQAIGYEQYF. As DNA, the CDR3 is TGTGCCAGCGGGCCCGGACAGGCCATCGGGTACGAGCAGTACTTC. The full variable domain, with the rest looked up from reference TRBV28 and TRBJ2-7, is DVKVTQSSRYLVKRTGEKVFLECVQDMDHENMFWYRQDPGLGLRLIYFSYDVKMKEKGDIPEGYSVSREKKERFSLILESASTNQTSMYLCASGPGQAIGYEQYFGPGTRLTVT.

The chain uses TRBV7-2 and TRBJ2-5; D is unresolved. Germline V gene sequence: CDR1 SGHTA, CDR2 FQGNSA. The V end was cut by 6 bases, the J end by 2 bases, with 16 bases between. CDR3 length equals 15 residues. The chain's CDR3 is CASRSLAGLQETQYF. Here the CDR3 DNA reads TGTGCCAGCAGGTCCTTGGCCGGATTGCAAGAGACCCAGTACTTC.

This clone was seen a few times. J is TRBJ2-2 and V is TRBV6-1; TRBD1 agrees at 8 bases. This CDR3 is built from 14 residues. Germline V gives CDR1 MNHNS, CDR2 SASEGT. Unmatched junction bases numbered 8, after V lost 11 bases and J lost 3 bases. The CDR3 here is CAQGAGKDTGELFF. The CDR3 coding sequence is TGTGCCCAGGGGGCGGGAAAGGACACCGGGGAGCTGTTTTTT.

J is TRBJ1-5 and V is TRBV7-8, with D maybe TRBD1 (6 bases). The CDR3 covers 16 residues. The ends were cut back, 5 bases at V and 2 bases at J, with 16 bases in the middle. Germline V lookup: CDR1 SGHVS, CDR2 FQNEAQ. The CDR3 sequence: CASSAGTGGGNQPQHF. CDR3 bases: TGTGCCAGCAGCGCGGGAACTGGGGGCGGCAATCAGCCCCAGCATTTT.

The J gene is TRBJ2-7, the V gene TRBV19, with D possibly called TRBD1 or TRBD2 (5 bases each). The germline V gene encodes CDR1 LNHDA and CDR2 SQIVND (reference sequence). V lost 6 bases and J 2 bases, leaving 23 bases between the germline ends. The CDR3 length is 17 residues. The CDR3 nucleotides read TGTGCCAGTAGCCGGGACGGTATACATCTCCTGACCTACGAGCAGTACTTC. This encodes CASSRDGIHLLTYEQYF. Full variable domain (rest looked up from reference TRBV19 and TRBJ2-7): DGGITQSPKYLFRKEGQNVTLSCEQNLNHDAMYWYRQDPGQGLRLIYYSQIVNDFQKGDIAEGYSVSREKKESFPLTVTSAQKNPTAFYLCASSRDGIHLLTYEQYFGPGTRLTVT.

The chain couples TRBV19 to TRBJ2-7, with D unresolved. Trimming left V 6 bases short and J 4 bases short, with 19 bases between. CDR1 is LNHDA, CDR2 SQIVND, per germline (reference sequence). The CDR3 covers 15 residues. The CDR3 DNA reads as TGTGCCAGTAGGCCTACGGGTAGCTTCGGGTACGAGCAGTACTTC. Its protein is CASRPTGSFGYEQYF.

The chain is built from TRBV7-2 and TRBJ2-3; D is perhaps TRBD2 (5 bases). V shed 11 bases and J shed 4 bases, with 19 bases lying between them. CDR3 length: 14 amino acids. Germline CDR1 and CDR2: SGHTA and FQGNSA. This chain's CDR3 is CASAQEAAADTQYF. The DNA of the CDR3 is TGTGCCTCCGCCCAGGAGGCCGCGGCAGATACGCAGTATTTT.

The chain links TRBV28 to TRBJ1-2; D is undetermined. V dropped 1 base and J dropped 6 bases, with 15 bases sitting between them. CDR1 MDHEN and CDR2 SYDVKM come from the germline V gene. The CDR3 runs 15 residues. The CDR3 DNA reads TGTGCCAGCAGTTTATCCCGACTACCCTCTAATGGCTACACCTTC. Encoded protein: CASSLSRLPSNGYTF.

The V and J genes are TRBV7-9 and TRBJ1-1; tentatively, D is TRBD1 (5 bases). The V gene's germline CDR1 is SEHNR and CDR2 FQNEAQ (reference sequence). V lost 0 bases to trimming and J lost 3 bases, with 17 bases between them. The CDR3 spans 17 residues. The CDR3 sequence is CASSLARGELADTEAFF. CDR3 DNA sequence: TGTGCCAGCAGCTTAGCGCGAGGGGAACTCGCGGACACTGAAGCTTTCTTT.

V and J are TRBV27 and TRBJ2-3; 9 bases map to TRBD2. The CDR3 contains 19 residues. The germline gives CDR1 MNHEY, CDR2 SMNVEV (reference sequence). The J segment lost 1 base and the V segment lost 4 bases, leaving 15 bases of the junction unmatched. CDR3 sequence reads: CASSSKTTWTSARTDTQYF. The CDR3, as DNA: TGTGCCAGCAGTTCGAAAACGACCTGGACTAGCGCCCGCACAGATACGCAGTATTTT.

The rearrangement uses TRBV11-3 and TRBJ2-2; TRBD2 is a possible D gene (5 bases). The CDR3 runs to 17 residues. Germline lookup yields CDR1 SGHNT and CDR2 YENEEA. Trimming cost V 1 base and J 2 bases, with 14 bases left between them. CDR3 DNA sequence: TGTGCCAGCAGCTTAGGAGGGATTATTCAAAACACCGGGGAGCTGTTTTTT. It yields the protein CASSLGGIIQNTGELFF.